Below are 19 T cell receptor beta chains sequenced from a single sample in a study of blood T cell repertoires in COVID-19. Produced via immunoSEQ multiplex PCR; TCRdb's table is partial and in-frame only. The sample shows some 150,000 clones, approximately 86% of them seen only once. Sequencing was done on a sample of peripheral blood. The receptors stem from a man between 65 and 85 years old with acute or convalescent COVID-19.

V usage is TRBV5-1 and J usage is TRBJ2-3; the D gene is possibly TRBD2 (5 bases). This CDR3 has 15 residues. The germline V and J ends were trimmed by 7 bases and 0 bases, with 15 bases remaining between them. CDR1 is SGHRS, CDR2 YFSETQ, per germline. Here the CDR3 reads CASSQEAPSTDTQYF. CDR3 coding DNA: TGCGCCAGCTCTCAGGAGGCCCCTAGCACAGATACGCAGTATTTT.

This sequence joins TRBV11-2 and TRBJ2-6; TRBD1 is a possible D gene (5 bases). The V and J ends lost 2 bases and 0 bases respectively, with 11 bases between them. CDR1 is SGHAT, CDR2 FQNNGV, per germline. CDR3 length equals 17 residues. The CDR3 sequence is CASSLTTAGSGANVLTF. Written as DNA, the CDR3 is TGTGCCAGCAGCTTAACGACAGCCGGCTCTGGGGCCAACGTCCTGACTTTC.

CDR3 DNA: TGTGCCAGCAGTCGCCCACATGGGGGAAGCGGGAGGATCCCAGATACGCAGTATTTT. Translation: CASSRPHGGSGRIPDTQYF. The chain carries TRBV6-2 or TRBV6-3 and TRBJ2-3; TRBD2 agrees at 9 bases. The CDR3 extends over 19 amino acids. The V gene end was trimmed by 5 bases and the J gene end by 4 bases; junction bases not matched to a gene: 19. The germline V gene encodes CDR1 MNHEY and CDR2 SVGEGT.

The rearrangement links TRBV2 to TRBJ2-3, with 9 bases identical to TRBD2. Germline values: CDR1 SNHLY, CDR2 FYNNEI. Trimming removed 3 bases from V and 2 bases from J; junction bases left unmatched: 3. There are 15 residues in the CDR3. CDR3 coding DNA: TGTGCCAGCAGTGATGCTAGCGGGATCACAGATACGCAGTATTTT. Protein product: CASSDASGITDTQYF.

The rearrangement joins TRBV6-2 or TRBV6-3 to TRBJ1-1, with TRBD1 matching over 8 bases. Germline V gene sequence: CDR1 MNHEY, CDR2 SVGEGT. This CDR3 has 14 amino acids. Unmatched junction bases numbered 4, after V lost 6 bases and J lost 1 base. The CDR3 coding sequence is TGTGCCAGCAGCCTACAGGGGGAGAACACTGAAGCTTTCTTT. It codes for CASSLQGENTEAFF.

The chain carries TRBV25-1 and TRBJ1-2, with D possibly being TRBD1 (6 bases). CDR3 length: 15 amino acids. Trimming cost V 2 bases and J 7 bases, with 17 bases left between them. Germline V gene sequence: CDR1 MGHDK, CDR2 SYGVNS. The CDR3 is CASSEPGASLRGYTF. In DNA form, the CDR3 reads TGTGCCAGCAGTGAACCAGGGGCCAGTCTGCGTGGCTACACCTTC.

This chain connects TRBV9 to TRBJ2-6; tentative D call: TRBD2 (6 bases). The CDR3 consists of 21 residues. V was trimmed by 0 bases and J by 2 bases, leaving 24 bases between them. Germline assignment: CDR1 SGDLS and CDR2 YYNGEE. For the CDR3, the DNA is TGTGCCAGCAGCGTAGCCCCGGGGAGGCCAGGGAATCCACCTGGGGCCAACGTCCTGACTTTC. It codes for CASSVAPGRPGNPPGANVLTF.

This clone was seen just once. The identical CDR3 is also encoded by other nucleotide sequences in the sample. This sequence joins TRBV5-1 and TRBJ2-7; 10 bases align to TRBD2. The CDR3 has 14 amino acids. Germline V gene sequence: CDR1 SGHRS, CDR2 YFSETQ. The ends lost 4 bases at V and 0 bases at J; junction bases unmatched: 1. CDR3 in DNA: TGCGCCAGCAGCCGGACTAGCGGCTCCTACGAGCAGTACTTC. As protein: CASSRTSGSYEQYF.

There are a few counts of this clone. The rearrangement joins TRBV24-1 to TRBJ2-1; D is unresolved. Germline CDR1 and CDR2: KGHDR and SFDVKD. This CDR3 spans 15 amino acids. The germline V and J ends were trimmed by 2 bases and 0 bases, with 7 bases remaining between them. The CDR3 DNA reads TGTGCCACCAGTGATTCACGGGTCTCCTACAATGAGCAGTTCTTC. Residues: CATSDSRVSYNEQFF.

There are a few counts of this clone. The gene calls are TRBV4-2 and TRBJ2-1; 8 nucleotides match TRBD2. Looked up from germline, CDR1 is LGHNA and CDR2 is YNFKEQ. V trimming: 0 bases; J trimming: 9 bases; junction bases outside the gene matches: 10. The CDR3 contains 16 residues. The CDR3 reads CASSQEGSGSGVEQFF. The CDR3 nucleotides read TGTGCCAGCAGCCAAGAGGGAAGCGGGAGCGGTGTTGAGCAGTTCTTC.

Ten or more counts support this clone. This chain joins TRBV18 and TRBJ1-5; 9 bases line up with TRBD1. The CDR3 is made up of 14 amino acids. The germline gives CDR1 KGHSH, CDR2 LQKENI. V was pared by 2 bases and J by 5 bases, with 1 base of the junction left unmatched. The CDR3: CASSPRQGDQPQHF. The CDR3 bases are TGTGCCAGCTCACCAAGACAGGGGGATCAGCCCCAGCATTTT.

The rearrangement uses TRBV9 and TRBJ1-1; D call uncertain. The CDR3 is 14 residues long. V was cut by 0 bases and J by 6 bases, with 12 bases left in between. Per germline, CDR1 SGDLS and CDR2 YYNGEE. CDR3 sequence: CASSVGGPTAEAFF. The CDR3 DNA follows: TGTGCCAGCAGCGTAGGTGGGCCGACCGCTGAAGCTTTCTTT. Full variable domain (missing parts from reference TRBV9 and TRBJ1-1): DSGVTQTPKHLITATGQRVTLRCSPRSGDLSVYWYQQSLDQGLQFLIQYYNGEERAKGNILERFSAQQFPDLHSELNLSSLELGDSALYFCASSVGGPTAEAFFGQGTRLTVV.

The chain uses TRBV4-3 and TRBJ2-3; D gene uncertain. From germline, CDR1 is LGHNA and CDR2 YSLEER. The CDR3 length is 15 residues. V lost 0 bases and J lost 0, with 7 bases in between. The CDR3 DNA follows: TGCGCCAGCAGCCAAGACGGGTCTAGCACAGATACGCAGTATTTT. Encoded protein: CASSQDGSSTDTQYF.

The chain combines TRBV28 with TRBJ2-7; TRBD2 might be the D (6 bases). CDR3 length equals 16 residues. Trimming cost V 3 bases and J 2 bases, with 17 bases left between them. Germline V gene sequence: CDR1 MDHEN, CDR2 SYDVKM. CDR3 amino acids: CASSLGFPSEPYEQYF. CDR3 nucleotides: TGTGCCAGCAGTTTGGGATTCCCTAGCGAGCCCTACGAGCAGTACTTC.

The chain uses TRBV6-1 and TRBJ1-5; 7 nucleotides align to TRBD1. The V and J ends lost 4 bases and 3 bases, in that order; junction bases with no gene match: 9. The CDR3 extends over 16 amino acids. Germline CDR1 and CDR2: MNHNS and SASEGT. The CDR3 spells CASSAPGGGVNQPQHF. DNA for the CDR3: TGTGCCAGCAGTGCCCCCGGAGGGGGCGTCAATCAGCCCCAGCATTTT.

The CDR3, as DNA: TGTGCCAGCAGCTTGGACTTTCTCTACAATGAGCAGTTCTTC. Translated: CASSLDFLYNEQFF. This chain connects TRBV5-4 to TRBJ2-1; D remains unclear. Trimming removed 0 bases from V and 3 bases from J, with 7 bases in between. Germline V lookup: CDR1 SGHNT, CDR2 YYREEE (reference sequence). CDR3 length: 14 residues.

This chain joins TRBV28 and TRBJ2-3; 8 bases map to TRBD2. The CDR3 contains 16 residues. Unmatched junction bases numbered 11, after V lost 5 bases and J lost 4 bases. The germline V gene has CDR1 MDHEN and CDR2 SYDVKM. CDR3 nucleotides: TGTGCCAGCAGTCTCCCTCGGGGGGGAGGCCCAGATACGCAGTATTTT. Translating gives CASSLPRGGGPDTQYF.

The J gene is TRBJ2-5, the V gene TRBV24-1; 10 bases fit TRBD1. This CDR3 contains 16 residues. Trimming at V came to 3 bases and at J to 5 bases, leaving 8 bases not matched to a gene. The germline V gene has CDR1 KGHDR and CDR2 SFDVKD. CDR3 amino acids: CATSDPTGGGRETQYF. The CDR3 coding sequence is TGTGCCACCAGTGATCCGACAGGGGGCGGTCGGGAGACCCAGTACTTC.

The chain has TRBV19 and TRBJ2-1; TRBD2 matches 10 bases. V lost 10 bases and J lost 7; bases outside the gene matches: 7. The CDR3 covers 13 residues. Germline V gene data show CDR1 as LNHDA and CDR2 as SQIVND (reference sequence). CDR3: CATLAGVGNEQFF. The CDR3 nucleotides are TGTGCCACCCTAGCGGGAGTGGGTAATGAGCAGTTCTTC. Full variable domain (missing parts from reference TRBV19 and TRBJ2-1): DGGITQSPKYLFRKEGQNVTLSCEQNLNHDAMYWYRQDPGQGLRLIYYSQIVNDFQKGDIAEGYSVSREKKESFPLTVTSAQKNPTAFYLCATLAGVGNEQFFGPGTRLTVL.